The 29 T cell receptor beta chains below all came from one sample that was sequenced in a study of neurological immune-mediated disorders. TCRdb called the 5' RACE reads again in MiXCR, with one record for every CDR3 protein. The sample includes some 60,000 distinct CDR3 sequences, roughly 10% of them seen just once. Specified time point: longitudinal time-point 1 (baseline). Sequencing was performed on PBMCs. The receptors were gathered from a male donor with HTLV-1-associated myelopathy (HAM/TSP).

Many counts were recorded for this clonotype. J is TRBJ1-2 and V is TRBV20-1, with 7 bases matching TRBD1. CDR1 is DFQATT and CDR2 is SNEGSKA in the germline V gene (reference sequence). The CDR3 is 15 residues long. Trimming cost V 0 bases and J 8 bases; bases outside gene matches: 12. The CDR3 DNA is TGCAGTGCTAGAGATATCGGACAGGTGCCCCAAGGCTACACCTTC. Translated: CSARDIGQVPQGYTF.

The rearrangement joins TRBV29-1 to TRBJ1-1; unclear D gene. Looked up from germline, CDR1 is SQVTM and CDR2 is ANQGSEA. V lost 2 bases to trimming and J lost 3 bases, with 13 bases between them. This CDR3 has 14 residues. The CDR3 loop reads CSVERSQTYTEAFF. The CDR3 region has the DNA TGCAGCGTTGAACGCAGCCAGACCTACACTGAAGCTTTCTTT.

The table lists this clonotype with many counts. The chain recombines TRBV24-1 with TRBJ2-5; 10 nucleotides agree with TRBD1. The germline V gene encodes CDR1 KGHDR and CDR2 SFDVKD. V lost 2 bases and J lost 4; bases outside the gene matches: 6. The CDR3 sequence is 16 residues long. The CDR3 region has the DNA TGTGCCACCAGTGATTGGACGGGACAGGGGATAGAGACCCAGTACTTC. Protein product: CATSDWTGQGIETQYF.

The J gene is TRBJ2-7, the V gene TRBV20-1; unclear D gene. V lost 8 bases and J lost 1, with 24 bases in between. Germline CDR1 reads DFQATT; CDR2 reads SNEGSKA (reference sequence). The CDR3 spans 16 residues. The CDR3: CSTVVWAAQNSYEQYF. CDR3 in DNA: TGCAGTACTGTCGTTTGGGCGGCGCAAAATTCCTACGAGCAGTACTTC.

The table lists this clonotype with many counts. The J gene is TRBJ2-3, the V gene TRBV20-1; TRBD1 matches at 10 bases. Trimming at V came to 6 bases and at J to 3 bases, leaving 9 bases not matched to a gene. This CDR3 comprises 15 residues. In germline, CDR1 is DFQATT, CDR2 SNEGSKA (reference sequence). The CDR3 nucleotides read TGCAGTGCGACCACTTGGGACAGGGGAACAGATACGCAGTATTTT. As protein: CSATTWDRGTDTQYF.

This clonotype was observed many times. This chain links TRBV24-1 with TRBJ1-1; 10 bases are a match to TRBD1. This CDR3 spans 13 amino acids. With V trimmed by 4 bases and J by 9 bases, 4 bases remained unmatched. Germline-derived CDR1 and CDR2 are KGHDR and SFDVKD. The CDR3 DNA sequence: TGTGCCACCAGTGACCGGACAGGGGGTCAAGCTTTCTTT. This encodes CATSDRTGGQAFF.

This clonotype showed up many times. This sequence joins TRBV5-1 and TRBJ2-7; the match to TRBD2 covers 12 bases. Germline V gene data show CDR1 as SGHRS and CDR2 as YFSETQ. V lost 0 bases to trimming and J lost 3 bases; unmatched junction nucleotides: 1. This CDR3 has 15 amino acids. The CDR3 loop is CASSLVTSGGYEQYF. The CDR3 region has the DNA TGCGCCAGCAGCTTGGTGACTAGCGGGGGCTACGAGCAGTACTTC.

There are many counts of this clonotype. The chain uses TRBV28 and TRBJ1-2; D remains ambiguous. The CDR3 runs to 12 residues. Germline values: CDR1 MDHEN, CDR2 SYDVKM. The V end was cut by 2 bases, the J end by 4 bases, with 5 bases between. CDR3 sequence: CASSLGSYGYTF. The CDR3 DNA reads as TGTGCCAGCAGTTTAGGTAGCTATGGCTACACCTTC.

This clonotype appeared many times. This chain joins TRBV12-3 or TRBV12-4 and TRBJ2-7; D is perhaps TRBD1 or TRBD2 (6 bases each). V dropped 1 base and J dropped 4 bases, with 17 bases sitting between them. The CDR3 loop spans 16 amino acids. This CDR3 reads CASSLEGGTLIYEQYF. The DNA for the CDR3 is TGTGCCAGCAGTTTAGAAGGAGGGACACTGATTTACGAGCAGTACTTC.

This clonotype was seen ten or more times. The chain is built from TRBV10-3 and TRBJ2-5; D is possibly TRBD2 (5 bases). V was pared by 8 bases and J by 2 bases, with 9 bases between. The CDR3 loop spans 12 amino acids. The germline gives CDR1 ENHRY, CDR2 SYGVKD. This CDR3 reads CAISGLQETQYF. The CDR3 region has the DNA TGTGCCATCTCGGGGTTACAAGAGACCCAGTACTTC.

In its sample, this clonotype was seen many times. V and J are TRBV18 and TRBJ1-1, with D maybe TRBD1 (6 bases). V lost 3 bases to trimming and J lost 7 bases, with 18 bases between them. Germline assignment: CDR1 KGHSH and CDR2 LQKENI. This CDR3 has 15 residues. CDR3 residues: CASSPQGGAQVEAFF. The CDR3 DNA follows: TGTGCCAGCTCACCGCAAGGGGGGGCACAGGTTGAAGCTTTCTTT.

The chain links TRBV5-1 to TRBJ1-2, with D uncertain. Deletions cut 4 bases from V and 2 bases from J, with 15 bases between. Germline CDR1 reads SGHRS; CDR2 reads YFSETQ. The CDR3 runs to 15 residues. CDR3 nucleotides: TGCGCCAGCAGCCTAGAAAGTGGGCAGAACTATGGCTACACCTTC. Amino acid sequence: CASSLESGQNYGYTF. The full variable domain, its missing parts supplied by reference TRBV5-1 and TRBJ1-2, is KAGVTQTPRYLIKTRGQQVTLSCSPISGHRSVSWYQQTPGQGLQFLFEYFSETQRNKGNFPGRFSGRQFSNSRSEMNVSTLELGDSALYLCASSLESGQNYGYTFGSGTRLTVV.

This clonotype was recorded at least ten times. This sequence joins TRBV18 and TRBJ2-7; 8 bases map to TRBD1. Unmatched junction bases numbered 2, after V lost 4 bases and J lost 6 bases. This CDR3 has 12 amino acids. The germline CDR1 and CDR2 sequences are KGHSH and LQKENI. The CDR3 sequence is CASSQDRGEQYF. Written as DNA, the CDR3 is TGTGCCAGCTCACAAGACAGGGGCGAGCAGTACTTC.

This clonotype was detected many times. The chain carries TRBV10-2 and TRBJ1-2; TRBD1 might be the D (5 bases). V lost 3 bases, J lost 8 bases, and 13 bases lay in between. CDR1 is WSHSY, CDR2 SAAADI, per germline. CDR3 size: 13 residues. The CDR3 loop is CASSDRDGRGYTF. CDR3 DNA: TGCGCCAGCAGTGACAGGGATGGTCGGGGCTACACCTTC.

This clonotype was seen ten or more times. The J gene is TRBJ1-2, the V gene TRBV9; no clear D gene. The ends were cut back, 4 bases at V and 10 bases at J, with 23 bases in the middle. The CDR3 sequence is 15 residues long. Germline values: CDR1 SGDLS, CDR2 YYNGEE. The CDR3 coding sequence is TGTGCCAGCAGCTCACGGGCCGCAGGCCCCGATGTCTACACCTTC. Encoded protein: CASSSRAAGPDVYTF.

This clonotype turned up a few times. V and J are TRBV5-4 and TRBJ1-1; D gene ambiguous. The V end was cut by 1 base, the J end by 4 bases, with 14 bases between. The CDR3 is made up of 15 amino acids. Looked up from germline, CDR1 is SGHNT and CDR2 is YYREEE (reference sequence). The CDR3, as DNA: TGTGCCAGCAGCTTGAGTGATCCGAAAAGCACTGAAGCTTTCTTT. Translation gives CASSLSDPKSTEAFF.

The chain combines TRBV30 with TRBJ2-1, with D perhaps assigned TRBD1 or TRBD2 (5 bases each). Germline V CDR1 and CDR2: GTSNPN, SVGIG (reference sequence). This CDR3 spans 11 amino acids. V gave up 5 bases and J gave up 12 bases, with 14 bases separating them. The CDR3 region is CAWLFFGGQFF. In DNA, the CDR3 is TGTGCCTGGTTGTTCTTTGGGGGGCAGTTCTTC.

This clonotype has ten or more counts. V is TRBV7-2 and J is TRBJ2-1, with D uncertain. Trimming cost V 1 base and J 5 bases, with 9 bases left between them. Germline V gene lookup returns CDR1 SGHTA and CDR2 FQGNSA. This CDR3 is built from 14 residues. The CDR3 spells CASSLVTPNNEQFF. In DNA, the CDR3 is TGTGCCAGCAGCTTAGTTACCCCCAACAATGAGCAGTTCTTC.

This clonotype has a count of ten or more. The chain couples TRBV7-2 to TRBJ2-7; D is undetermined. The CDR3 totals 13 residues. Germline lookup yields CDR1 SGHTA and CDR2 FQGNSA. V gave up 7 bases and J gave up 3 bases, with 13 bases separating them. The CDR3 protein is CASTTSPGYEQYF. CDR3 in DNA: TGTGCCAGCACCACAAGCCCAGGCTACGAGCAGTACTTC.

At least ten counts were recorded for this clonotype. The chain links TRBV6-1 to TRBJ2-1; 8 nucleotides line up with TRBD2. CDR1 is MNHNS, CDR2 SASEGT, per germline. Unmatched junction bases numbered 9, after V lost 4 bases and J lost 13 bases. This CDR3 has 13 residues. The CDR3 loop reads CASSGGLARYQFF. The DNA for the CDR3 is TGTGCCAGCAGTGGCGGACTAGCTCGTTACCAGTTCTTC.

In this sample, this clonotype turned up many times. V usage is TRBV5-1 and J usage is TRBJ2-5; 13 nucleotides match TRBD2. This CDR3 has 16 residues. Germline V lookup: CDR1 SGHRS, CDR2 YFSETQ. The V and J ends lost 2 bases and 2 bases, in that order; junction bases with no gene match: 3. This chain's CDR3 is CASSFGLAGDQETQYF. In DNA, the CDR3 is TGCGCCAGCAGCTTTGGACTAGCGGGGGATCAAGAGACCCAGTACTTC.

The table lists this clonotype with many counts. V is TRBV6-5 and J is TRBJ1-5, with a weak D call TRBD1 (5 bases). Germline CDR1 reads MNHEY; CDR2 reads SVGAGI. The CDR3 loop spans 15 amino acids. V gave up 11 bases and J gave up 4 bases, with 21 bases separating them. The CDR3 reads CARCPGQLKNQPQHF. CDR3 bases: TGTGCCCGATGCCCCGGACAACTCAAGAATCAGCCCCAGCATTTT.

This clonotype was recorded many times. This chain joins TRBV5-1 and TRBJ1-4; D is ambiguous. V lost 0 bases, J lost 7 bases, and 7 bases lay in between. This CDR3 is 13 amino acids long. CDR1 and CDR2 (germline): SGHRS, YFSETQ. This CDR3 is CASSLDWAEKLFF. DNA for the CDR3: TGCGCCAGCAGCTTGGACTGGGCTGAAAAACTGTTTTTT.

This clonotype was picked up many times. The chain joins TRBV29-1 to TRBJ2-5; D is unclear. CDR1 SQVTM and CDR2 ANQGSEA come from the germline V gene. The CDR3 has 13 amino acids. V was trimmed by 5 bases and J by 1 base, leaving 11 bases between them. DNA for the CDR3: TGCAGCGTTTCGTTGGCAGTCCAAGAGACCCAGTACTTC. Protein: CSVSLAVQETQYF.

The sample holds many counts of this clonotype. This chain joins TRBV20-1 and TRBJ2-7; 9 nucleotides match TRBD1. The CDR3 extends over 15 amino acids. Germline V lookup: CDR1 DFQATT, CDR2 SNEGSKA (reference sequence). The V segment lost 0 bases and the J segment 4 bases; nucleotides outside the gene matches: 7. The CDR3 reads CSARDPGQGLYEQYF. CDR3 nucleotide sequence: TGCAGTGCTAGAGATCCGGGACAGGGTCTTTACGAGCAGTACTTC.

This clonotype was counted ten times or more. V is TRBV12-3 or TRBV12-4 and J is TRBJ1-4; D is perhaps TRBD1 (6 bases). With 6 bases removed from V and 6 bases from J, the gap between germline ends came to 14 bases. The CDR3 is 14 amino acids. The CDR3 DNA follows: TGTGCCAGCAGACGTACAGGGCTATATGAAAAACTGTTTTTT. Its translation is CASRRTGLYEKLFF.

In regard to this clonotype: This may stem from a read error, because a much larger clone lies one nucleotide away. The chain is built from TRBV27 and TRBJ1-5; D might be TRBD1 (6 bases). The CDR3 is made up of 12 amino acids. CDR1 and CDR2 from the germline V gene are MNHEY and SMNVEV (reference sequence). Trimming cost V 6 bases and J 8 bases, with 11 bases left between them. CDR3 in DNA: TGTGCCAGCAGGGGCAGGGGAAAGCCCCAGCATTTT. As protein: CASRGRGKPQHF.

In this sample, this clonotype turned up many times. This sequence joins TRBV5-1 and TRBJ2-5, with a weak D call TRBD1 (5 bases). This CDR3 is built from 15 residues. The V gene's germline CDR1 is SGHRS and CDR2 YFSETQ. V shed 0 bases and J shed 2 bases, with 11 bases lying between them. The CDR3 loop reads CASSLADRTQETQYF. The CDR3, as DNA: TGCGCCAGCAGCTTGGCCGATCGGACACAAGAGACCCAGTACTTC.

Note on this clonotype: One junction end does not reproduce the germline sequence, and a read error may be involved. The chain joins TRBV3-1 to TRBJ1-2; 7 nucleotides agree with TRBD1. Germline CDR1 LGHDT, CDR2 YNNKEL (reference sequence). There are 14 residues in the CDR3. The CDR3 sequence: CASSQSTGPSGCTF. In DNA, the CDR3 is TGTGCCAGCAGCCAATCGACAGGGCCTAGTGGCTGCACCTTC.